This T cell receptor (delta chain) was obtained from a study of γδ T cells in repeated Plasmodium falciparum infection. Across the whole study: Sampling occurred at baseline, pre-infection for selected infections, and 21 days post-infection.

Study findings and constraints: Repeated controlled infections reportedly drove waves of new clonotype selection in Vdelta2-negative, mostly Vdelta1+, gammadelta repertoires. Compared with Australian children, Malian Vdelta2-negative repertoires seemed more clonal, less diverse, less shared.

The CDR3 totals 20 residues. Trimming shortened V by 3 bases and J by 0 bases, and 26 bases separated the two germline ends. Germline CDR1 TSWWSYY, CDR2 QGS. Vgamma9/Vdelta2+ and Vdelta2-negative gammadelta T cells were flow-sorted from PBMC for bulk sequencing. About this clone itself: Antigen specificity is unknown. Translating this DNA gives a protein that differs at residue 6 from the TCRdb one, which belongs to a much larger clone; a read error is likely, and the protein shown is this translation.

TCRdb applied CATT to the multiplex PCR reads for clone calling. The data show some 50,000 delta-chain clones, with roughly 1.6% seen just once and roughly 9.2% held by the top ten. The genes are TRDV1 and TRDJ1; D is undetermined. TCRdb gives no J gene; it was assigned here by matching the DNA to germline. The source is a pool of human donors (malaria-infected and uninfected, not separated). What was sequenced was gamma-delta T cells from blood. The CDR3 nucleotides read TGTGCTCTTGGGGAGGCCGGGAGACGGACCCCGGGAAGGTACACCGATAAACTCATCTTT. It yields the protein CALGEAGRRTPGRYTDKLIF.